The 29 T cell receptor beta chains below come from one sample, sequenced in a study of shared clonotypes between healthy human individuals. Method: immunoSEQ multiplex PCR; TCRdb's copy keeps in-frame clones and lacks some. The sample has more than 450,000 clones, less than 85% seen once. Sequencing was carried out using PBMCs. All receptors come from a woman between 40 and 55 years old in good health. Some clones in this sample may be carry-over from other donors' samples.

The chain is built from TRBV14 and TRBJ1-2, with D hard to call. Germline CDR1 SGHDN, CDR2 FVKESK. The CDR3 is made up of 12 amino acids. V was shortened by 3 bases and J by 8 bases, with 10 bases between the two germline ends. The CDR3 reads CASSHAQRGYTF. For the CDR3, the DNA is TGTGCCAGCAGCCACGCTCAGAGAGGCTACACCTTC.

This clone has a single count. The chain uses TRBV6-6 and TRBJ1-1, with 10 bases aligning to TRBD1. CDR1 MNHNY and CDR2 SVGAGI come from the germline V gene (reference sequence). This CDR3 is built from 15 residues. The ends lost 6 bases at V and 6 bases at J; junction bases unmatched: 10. The CDR3 is CASRPIGQGGPEAFF. DNA for the CDR3: TGTGCCAGCAGACCAATCGGACAGGGGGGTCCTGAAGCTTTCTTT.

The CDR3 loop reads CASSLPTSASTDTQYF. The CDR3 DNA reads TGCGCCAGCAGCTTGCCTACATCCGCTAGCACAGATACGCAGTATTTT. V is TRBV5-1 and J is TRBJ2-3; D ambiguous. V shed 1 base and J shed 0 bases, with 12 bases lying between them. In germline, CDR1 is SGHRS, CDR2 YFSETQ. CDR3 size: 16 residues.

V is TRBV7-2 and J is TRBJ2-7, with 7 bases identical to TRBD1. J was trimmed by 4 bases and V by 4 bases; bases with no gene match: 13. Germline CDR1 is SGHTA and CDR2 is FQGNSA. The length of the CDR3 is 16 residues. In DNA, the CDR3 is TGTGCCAGCAGCTCATGGACTGGGACAGTTCTATACGAGCAGTACTTC. Translation: CASSSWTGTVLYEQYF.

The chain carries TRBV6-1 and TRBJ1-2; possible D gene TRBD1, 5 bases. Germline CDR1 reads MNHNS; CDR2 reads SASEGT. This CDR3 is built from 13 residues. V was cut by 7 bases and J by 8 bases, with 17 bases left in between. The CDR3 DNA reads TGTGCCAGCACCCCCAGCGGGGACCGGGGCTACACCTTC. Amino acids: CASTPSGDRGYTF.

This chain links TRBV19 with TRBJ1-1; D call uncertain. Trimming pared 6 bases from V and 0 bases from J, leaving 8 bases between. The germline V gene has CDR1 LNHDA and CDR2 SQIVND (reference sequence). The length of the CDR3 is 13 residues. The CDR3 DNA is TGTGCCAGTAGAACAGTGGTGAACACTGAAGCTTTCTTT. It is translated as CASRTVVNTEAFF.

This clone appeared many times. The chain joins TRBV5-8 to TRBJ1-1, with D perhaps matching TRBD1 (5 bases). Trimming removed 0 bases at V and 0 bases at J, with 6 bases between. This CDR3 has 14 residues. Germline CDR1 and CDR2: SGHTS and YDEGEE. CDR3 sequence reads: CASSLGGVNTEAFF. In DNA form, the CDR3 reads TGTGCCAGCAGCTTGGGGGGGGTGAACACTGAAGCTTTCTTT.

The V gene is TRBV11-2, the J gene TRBJ2-7, with no clear D. V dropped 1 base and J dropped 1 base, with 8 bases sitting between them. Germline V gives CDR1 SGHAT, CDR2 FQNNGV. The CDR3 is 14 amino acids. The DNA of the CDR3 is TGTGCCAGCAGCTTAGGCAGGTTATCCTACGAGCAGTACTTC. It translates to CASSLGRLSYEQYF.

This rearrangement joins TRBV7-2 to TRBJ2-1; 12 positions match TRBD2. The germline gives CDR1 SGHTA, CDR2 FQGNSA. This CDR3 spans 16 amino acids. V gave up 3 bases and J gave up 4 bases; unmatched junction bases: 4. Here the CDR3 reads CASSLTSGRAYNEQFF. The DNA of the CDR3 is TGTGCCAGCAGCTTGACTAGCGGGAGAGCGTACAATGAGCAGTTCTTC.

This chain joins TRBV7-3 and TRBJ1-1; the D gene is possibly TRBD1 (6 bases). Germline V lookup: CDR1 SGHTA, CDR2 FQGTGA. CDR3 length: 14 amino acids. The V and J ends lost 5 bases and 2 bases respectively, with 12 bases between them. The CDR3 region is CASSKTGTNTEAFF. The CDR3 DNA is TGTGCCAGCAGCAAGACAGGAACTAACACTGAAGCTTTCTTT.

This chain joins TRBV29-1 and TRBJ1-1, with a weak D call TRBD1 (5 bases). The CDR3 has 13 amino acids. Germline CDR1 SQVTM, CDR2 ANQGSEA. V was clipped by 3 bases and J by 4 bases, with 12 bases between them. CDR3 amino acids: CSVDQGGVTEAFF. For the CDR3, the DNA is TGCAGCGTTGATCAGGGCGGCGTCACTGAAGCTTTCTTT.

The J gene is TRBJ2-1, the V gene TRBV5-6, with 7 positions matching TRBD2. This CDR3 has 16 residues. Germline V CDR1 and CDR2: SGHDT, YYEEEE. V gave up 6 bases and J gave up 4 bases; unmatched junction bases: 13. The CDR3 region has the DNA TGTGCCAGCACCCCCCGGGAAGCGGGACCTTACAATGAGCAGTTCTTC. Protein sequence: CASTPREAGPYNEQFF. The full variable domain, its missing parts supplied by reference TRBV5-6 and TRBJ2-1, is DAGVTQSPTHLIKTRGQQVTLRCSPKSGHDTVSWYQQALGQGPQFIFQYYEEEERQRGNFPDRFSGHQFPNYSSELNVNALLLGDSALYLCASTPREAGPYNEQFFGPGTRLTVL.

This sequence joins TRBV5-4 and TRBJ2-7; 11 positions match TRBD2. V trimming: 4 bases; J trimming: 6 bases; junction bases outside the gene matches: 12. Per germline, CDR1 SGHNT and CDR2 YYREEE (reference sequence). The CDR3 has 16 amino acids. Here the CDR3 DNA reads TGTGCCAGCAGCCCTGGACTAGCGGGCTTTGGAGGCGAGCAGTACTTC. Protein: CASSPGLAGFGGEQYF.

V usage is TRBV5-1 and J usage is TRBJ2-7, with a tentative D call TRBD1 (5 bases). V dropped 7 bases and J dropped 5 bases, with 22 bases sitting between them. Looked up from germline, CDR1 is SGHRS and CDR2 is YFSETQ. This CDR3 comprises 15 residues. CDR3 DNA sequence: TGCGCCAGCTCCCTGGGCCAGGGTAGGGGTCACGAGCAGTACTTC. Protein: CASSLGQGRGHEQYF.

This clone was observed a single time. The chain employs TRBV28 and TRBJ2-3; D unresolved. CDR3 size: 10 residues. V gave up 4 bases and J gave up 6 bases, with 2 bases separating them. Germline CDR1 is MDHEN and CDR2 is SYDVKM. The CDR3 bases are TGTGCCAGCAGTTACGATACGCAGTATTTT. Its protein is CASSYDTQYF. The full variable domain, rest sourced from reference TRBV28 and TRBJ2-3, is DVKVTQSSRYLVKRTGEKVFLECVQDMDHENMFWYRQDPGLGLRLIYFSYDVKMKEKGDIPEGYSVSREKKERFSLILESASTNQTSMYLCASSYDTQYFGPGTRLTVL.

This chain uses TRBV7-9 with TRBJ2-1, with 8 bases aligning to TRBD2. Germline V gives CDR1 SEHNR, CDR2 FQNEAQ (reference sequence). Trimming cost V 4 bases and J 4 bases; bases outside gene matches: 6. CDR3 length: 15 amino acids. The CDR3 here is CASSWRAGAYNEQFF. The CDR3 nucleotides read TGTGCCAGCAGCTGGCGAGCGGGAGCATACAATGAGCAGTTCTTC.

The J gene is TRBJ2-3, the V gene TRBV19; a possible D gene is TRBD2 (5 bases). Trimming removed 6 bases at V and 0 bases at J, with 16 bases between. Germline V gives CDR1 LNHDA, CDR2 SQIVND (reference sequence). The CDR3 has 16 residues. DNA for the CDR3: TGTGCCAGTAGCTCCCCACACTCTAGCAGCACAGATACGCAGTATTTT. Amino acids: CASSSPHSSSTDTQYF.

This chain joins TRBV6-5 and TRBJ2-7; D call uncertain. The CDR3 spans 12 residues. Germline V CDR1 and CDR2: MNHEY, SVGAGI. Trimming stripped 0 bases from V and 8 bases from J, with 8 bases between. The CDR3 DNA reads as TGTGCCAGCAGTTACTCAGGCGTGCAGCAGTACTTC. This gives the protein CASSYSGVQQYF.

The genes are TRBV19 and TRBJ1-4; D gene unclear. The CDR3 is made up of 14 amino acids. Trimming took 9 bases from V and 0 from J, leaving 11 bases between them. In germline, CDR1 is LNHDA, CDR2 SQIVND (reference sequence). Here the CDR3 reads CASAPRTTNEKLFF. The CDR3 DNA sequence: TGTGCCAGCGCGCCCCGAACAACTAATGAAAAACTGTTTTTT.

The V gene is TRBV7-8, the J gene TRBJ1-4, with 8 bases that match TRBD1. The CDR3 is 15 amino acids. Germline V gene lookup returns CDR1 SGHVS and CDR2 FQNEAQ. J was trimmed by 2 bases and V by 6 bases; bases with no gene match: 5. The CDR3 DNA reads TGTGCCAGCAGAGGACAGGGCCTCACTAATGAAAAACTGTTTTTT. It specifies CASRGQGLTNEKLFF.

This clone was found a few times. V and J are TRBV5-6 and TRBJ2-3; the match to TRBD2 covers 13 bases. Per the germline V gene, CDR1 is SGHDT and CDR2 is YYEEEE. The CDR3 has 16 residues. J was trimmed by 6 bases and V by 4 bases; bases with no gene match: 8. The DNA of the CDR3 is TGTGCCAGCAGCCGTCGTGGACTAGCGGGAGTTGATACGCAGTATTTT. As protein: CASSRRGLAGVDTQYF.

V is TRBV30 and J is TRBJ2-5, with D possibly matching TRBD1 (6 bases). The germline V gene encodes CDR1 GTSNPN and CDR2 SVGIG (reference sequence). This CDR3 contains 14 residues. V was shortened by 0 bases and J by 5 bases, with 13 bases between the two germline ends. CDR3 amino acids: CAWSVQGSMETQYF. CDR3 DNA: TGTGCCTGGAGTGTACAGGGCTCAATGGAGACCCAGTACTTC.

The CDR3: CASRRREGIAYEQYF. The CDR3 DNA reads TGTGCCAGCAGGCGGAGGGAGGGCATTGCCTACGAGCAGTACTTC. The V call is TRBV6-1, the J call TRBJ2-7, with TRBD2 identical over 7 bases. The junction had 10 bases not matched to a gene; V was cut back by 6 bases and J by 2 bases. There are 15 residues in the CDR3. Germline V gene lookup returns CDR1 MNHNS and CDR2 SASEGT.

This clone was detected only a few times. The V and J genes are TRBV9 and TRBJ1-5; D may be TRBD1 (5 bases). V lost 2 bases, J lost 7 bases, and 16 bases lay in between. The CDR3 loop spans 15 amino acids. CDR1 is SGDLS, CDR2 YYNGEE, per germline. The CDR3 protein is CASSVHPGGEQPQHF. The CDR3, as DNA: TGTGCCAGCAGCGTCCATCCGGGGGGGGAGCAGCCCCAGCATTTT.

CDR3 sequence reads: CASSLGDRGNIQYF. CDR3 nucleotides: TGTGCCAGCAGCTTGGGGGACAGGGGAAACATTCAGTACTTC. The rearrangement links TRBV7-2 to TRBJ2-4, with 10 positions matching TRBD1. CDR3 length equals 14 residues. V was pared by 3 bases and J by 6 bases, with 2 bases of the junction left unmatched. Germline assignment: CDR1 SGHTA and CDR2 FQGNSA.

This clone was observed many times. The chain links TRBV11-2 to TRBJ1-4; D unclear. Germline V gene lookup returns CDR1 SGHAT and CDR2 FQNNGV. V gave up 5 bases and J gave up 0 bases, with 10 bases separating them. The CDR3 runs 15 residues. In DNA form, the CDR3 reads TGTGCCAGCAGCATAAGAAGTGCAACTAATGAAAAACTGTTTTTT. Amino acid sequence: CASSIRSATNEKLFF.

The V call is TRBV11-3, the J call TRBJ2-1; no definite D call. The CDR3 runs to 14 residues. The germline CDR1 and CDR2 sequences are SGHNT and YENEEA. V was cut by 0 bases and J by 4 bases, with 7 bases left in between. CDR3: CASSLDSEYNEQFF. The CDR3 DNA is TGTGCCAGCAGCTTAGATTCGGAGTACAATGAGCAGTTCTTC.

Remarks on this clone: Other DNA sequences in the sample encode the same CDR3. This rearrangement joins TRBV28 to TRBJ1-1, with 8 bases that match TRBD1. CDR1 and CDR2 from the germline V gene are MDHEN and SYDVKM. The trim removed 6 bases at V and 6 bases at J, leaving 0 bases unmatched. This CDR3 has 11 amino acids. CDR3 sequence (DNA): TGTGCCAGCAGGGACAGGGCTGAAGCTTTCTTT. It encodes CASRDRAEAFF.

This clone appeared once. The J gene is TRBJ2-7, the V gene TRBV27, with TRBD2 identical over 7 bases. The CDR3 length is 18 residues. CDR1 and CDR2 from the germline V gene are MNHEY and SMNVEV (reference sequence). Trimming took 7 bases from V and 1 from J; bases not matched to a gene: 19. The CDR3 loop is CASTSFWGGLGASYEQYF. CDR3 nucleotide sequence: TGTGCCAGCACCTCCTTTTGGGGGGGGTTAGGTGCATCCTACGAGCAGTACTTC.